One and the same sample provided the 18 T cell receptor beta chains below, sequenced in a study of monozygotic twins with inflammatory bowel disease. TCRdb reanalyzed the 5' RACE reads and collapses them to one entry per CDR3 protein, without DNA. The table lists a few hundred thousand distinct CDR3 sequences. The sequenced sample consisted of blood. The receptors come from a human donor with ulcerative colitis or Crohn's disease, or a healthy co-twin of an affected twin (not recorded which).

The chain joins TRBV4-1 to TRBJ2-1; TCRdb proposes TRBD1, but this gene call is untestable without DNA. The CDR3 is 16 amino acids. From germline, CDR1 is MGHRA and CDR2 YSYEKL. The CDR3 sequence is CASSQPGQSSYNEQFF.

The chain couples TRBV12-3 or TRBV12-4 to TRBJ2-7; there is no DNA to check the TCRdb D call of TRBD2. The CDR3 sequence is 15 residues long. The CDR3 reads CASSGSSGENYEQYF.

V usage is TRBV20-1 and J usage is TRBJ2-1; TCRdb returns TRBD1, unconfirmable since there is no DNA. The V gene's germline CDR1 is DFQATT and CDR2 SNEGSKA (reference sequence). The length of the CDR3 is 14 residues. CDR3 sequence: CSARDPGRANEQFF.

The V and J genes are TRBV14 and TRBJ1-2. The CDR3 runs to 13 residues. CDR1 and CDR2 from the germline V gene are SGHDN and FVKESK. Here the CDR3 reads CASSQVTYYGYTF.

The chain uses TRBV19 and TRBJ1-2; TCRdb picks TRBD1, but there is no DNA to check that call. The CDR3 is 15 amino acids. Germline V lookup: CDR1 LNHDA, CDR2 SQIVND (reference sequence). The CDR3 sequence: CASSTGQGRRGGYTF.

This chain connects TRBV6-5 to TRBJ2-5; TCRdb gives TRBD1 as the D gene, but with no DNA this cannot be confirmed. Germline assignment: CDR1 MNHEY and CDR2 SVGAGI. There are 13 residues in the CDR3. The CDR3: CASSYSGEETQYF.

The chain carries TRBV5-1 and TRBJ2-2; the TCRdb D gene call, TRBD1, has no DNA to confirm it. CDR1 and CDR2 from the germline V gene are SGHRS and YFSETQ. The CDR3 contains 15 residues. This CDR3 is CASKGAGINTGELFF.

The chain recombines TRBV5-1 with TRBJ2-3; TCRdb outputs TRBD1, but without DNA this stays unchecked. The CDR3 consists of 14 residues. Looked up from germline, CDR1 is SGHRS and CDR2 is YFSETQ. CDR3 sequence: CASSSGNPTDTQYF.

V usage is TRBV12-3 or TRBV12-4 and J usage is TRBJ2-2; TCRdb reports TRBD2, a call that lacks DNA to check it against. This CDR3 has 15 amino acids. The CDR3 spells CASRVAGTLGGELFF.

This rearrangement joins TRBV6-1 to TRBJ1-1; without DNA, the TCRdb call of TRBD1 cannot be checked. The CDR3 totals 14 residues. CDR1 is MNHNS and CDR2 is SASEGT in the germline V gene. The CDR3 here is CASSRDRGGAEAFF.

The chain employs TRBV7-2 and TRBJ1-3; TCRdb designates TRBD1, a call that cannot be tested without DNA. This CDR3 is 16 amino acids long. The germline V gene has CDR1 SGHTA and CDR2 FQGNSA. The CDR3 protein is CASSFQGQSSGNTIYF.

This chain joins TRBV7-9 and TRBJ2-1; the TRBD2 assignment by TCRdb is unverifiable without DNA. Germline values: CDR1 SEHNR, CDR2 FQNEAQ (reference sequence). The CDR3 spans 15 residues. CDR3: CASSSPGLAGDEQFF.

The chain combines TRBV3-1 with TRBJ2-3. The V gene's germline CDR1 is LGHDT and CDR2 YNNKEL (reference sequence). This CDR3 is built from 14 residues. This CDR3 is CASSQVQAEDTQYF.

V and J are TRBV3-1 and TRBJ2-3. Germline CDR1 reads LGHDT; CDR2 reads YNNKEL (reference sequence). The CDR3 contains 14 residues. CDR3 sequence reads: CASSYRAGTDTQYF.

V and J are TRBV9 and TRBJ1-5; the D call from TCRdb, TRBD1, cannot be confirmed without DNA. The CDR3 has 15 residues. Germline values: CDR1 SGDLS, CDR2 YYNGEE. The CDR3 is CASSRTGGPDQPQHF.

V usage is TRBV20-1 and J usage is TRBJ1-6. CDR3 length equals 11 residues. CDR1 DFQATT and CDR2 SNEGSKA come from the germline V gene (reference sequence). The CDR3 here is CSARANSPLHF.

This CDR3 reads CASSEGTGGARRGNQPQHF. The chain employs TRBV6-1 and TRBJ1-5; without DNA, the TCRdb call of TRBD1 cannot be checked. This CDR3 comprises 19 residues. CDR1 is MNHNS, CDR2 SASEGT, per germline.

The chain recombines TRBV18 with TRBJ1-1; the D gene TCRdb calls, TRBD1, cannot be checked with no DNA. Germline CDR1 and CDR2: KGHSH and LQKENI. This CDR3 region has 14 residues. Here the CDR3 reads CASSPWDSNTEAFF. The full variable domain, completed using reference TRBV18 and TRBJ1-1, is NAGVMQNPRHLVRRRGQEARLRCSPMKGHSHVYWYRQLPEEGLKFMVYLQKENIIDESGMPKERFSAEFPKEGPSILRIQQVVRGDSAAYFCASSPWDSNTEAFFGQGTRLTVV.